The clone carrying this T cell receptor beta chain showed up many times. The authors built TCR beta libraries using iRepertoire HTBI primers and Arm-PCR of CDR3 regions. Using its own MiXCR run on the multiplex PCR reads, TCRdb lists one record per CDR3 protein. The table records under 450,000 distinct CDR3 sequences, about a sixth of them present only once. The data originate from a study of regulatory T cells in long-lasting Graves disease. Time point specified: newly diagnosed GD, antithyroid drugs for less than 3 months. Construction of the TCR library relied on RNA isolated from PBMCs. Graves' disease diagnoses used American Thyroid Association guidelines. A further study also used this sample, focusing on T cells in Graves' hyperthyroidism and ophthalmopathy.

The sequence came from a woman aged 18-30 years with Graves disease. The material was peripheral blood mononuclear cells (PBMCs), obtained at new diagnosis, from a patient treated with antithyroid drugs.

CDR3 protein: CASSLVISGGAYGYTF. DNA for the CDR3: TGCGCCAGCAGCTTGGTGATTTCTGGGGGCGCCTATGGCTACACCTTC. The J gene is TRBJ1-2, the V gene TRBV5-1, with D maybe TRBD1 (6 bases). The CDR3 contains 16 residues. Looked up from germline, CDR1 is SGHRS and CDR2 is YFSETQ. V lost 0 bases and J lost 4, with 16 bases in between.